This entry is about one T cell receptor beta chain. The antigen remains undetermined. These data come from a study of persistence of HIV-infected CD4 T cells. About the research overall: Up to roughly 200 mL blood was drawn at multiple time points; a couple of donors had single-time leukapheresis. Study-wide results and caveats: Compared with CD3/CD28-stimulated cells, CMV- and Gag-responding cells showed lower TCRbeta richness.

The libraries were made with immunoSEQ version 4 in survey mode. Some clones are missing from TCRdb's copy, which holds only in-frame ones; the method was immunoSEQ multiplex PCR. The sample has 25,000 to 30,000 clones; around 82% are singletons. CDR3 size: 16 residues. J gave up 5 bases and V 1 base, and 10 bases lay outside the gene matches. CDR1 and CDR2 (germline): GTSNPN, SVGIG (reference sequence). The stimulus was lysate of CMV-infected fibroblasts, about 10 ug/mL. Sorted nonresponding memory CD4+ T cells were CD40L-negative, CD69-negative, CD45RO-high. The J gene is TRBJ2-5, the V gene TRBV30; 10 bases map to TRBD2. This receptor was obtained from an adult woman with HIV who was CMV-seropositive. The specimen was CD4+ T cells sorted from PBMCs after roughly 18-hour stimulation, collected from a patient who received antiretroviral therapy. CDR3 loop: CAWSASIAGGGETQYF. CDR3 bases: TGTGCCTGGAGTGCCTCAATAGCGGGGGGCGGGGAGACCCAGTACTTC.